Below, 22 T cell receptor beta chains from the same sample are listed, as sequenced in a study of blood T cell repertoires in COVID-19. The repertoire was sequenced with immunoSEQ multiplex PCR; TCRdb's copy has only in-frame clones and lacks some. The table includes some 260,000 clones, around 90% detected once. Sequenced: PBMCs or T cells enriched from blood (not recorded which). The receptors shown here come from a woman in her twenties or thirties with acute COVID-19.

The rearrangement links TRBV9 to TRBJ1-4, with D perhaps matching TRBD1 (5 bases). Germline V lookup: CDR1 SGDLS, CDR2 YYNGEE. The CDR3 totals 14 residues. V shed 0 bases and J shed 6 bases, with 9 bases lying between them. The CDR3 protein is CASSVGGGDEKLFF. The DNA for the CDR3 is TGTGCCAGCAGCGTAGGCGGAGGGGATGAAAAACTGTTTTTT.

This clone appeared once. The V and J genes are TRBV5-1 and TRBJ1-2, with 7 bases lining up with TRBD1. Germline CDR1 and CDR2: SGHRS and YFSETQ. V was pared by 7 bases and J by 6 bases, with 12 bases of the junction left unmatched. The CDR3 length is 14 residues. The CDR3 region is CASSRTGETNGYTF. The DNA of the CDR3 is TGCGCCAGCTCAAGGACAGGAGAAACCAATGGCTACACCTTC.

The chain carries TRBV9 and TRBJ2-3; TRBD2 matches 9 bases. Germline-derived CDR1 and CDR2 are SGDLS and YYNGEE. The CDR3 length is 15 residues. V lost 1 base, J lost 5 bases, and 5 bases stayed unmatched. Here the CDR3 reads CASSVIAGVIDTQYF. DNA of the CDR3: TGTGCCAGCAGCGTAATAGCGGGAGTGATAGATACGCAGTATTTT.

The chain couples TRBV5-8 to TRBJ1-2; the match to TRBD1 covers 10 bases. CDR3 length: 15 residues. The V gene's germline CDR1 is SGHTS and CDR2 YDEGEE. The ends lost 2 bases at V and 2 bases at J; junction bases unmatched: 3. For the CDR3, the DNA is TGTGCCAGCAGCTTCGACAGGGGGCGGAACTATGGCTACACCTTC. This sequence encodes CASSFDRGRNYGYTF.

A single count supports this clone. The rearrangement joins TRBV7-9 to TRBJ2-3; D is unresolved. V was cut by 2 bases and J by 0 bases, with 12 bases left in between. The CDR3 is 16 residues long. Germline assignment: CDR1 SEHNR and CDR2 FQNEAQ (reference sequence). The CDR3 sequence: CASSLLAASSTDTQYF. CDR3 DNA: TGTGCCAGCAGCTTACTGGCCGCTTCAAGCACAGATACGCAGTATTTT.

The chain employs TRBV6-5 and TRBJ1-5; D is perhaps TRBD1 (5 bases). The germline CDR1 and CDR2 sequences are MNHEY and SVGAGI. The V end was cut by 6 bases, the J end by 4 bases, with 16 bases between. This CDR3 comprises 15 residues. The CDR3 loop is CASRAGGVGNQPQHF. The CDR3, as DNA: TGTGCCAGCAGGGCCGGGGGGGTAGGTAATCAGCCCCAGCATTTT.

This clone has only one observation. V and J are TRBV5-1 and TRBJ2-2; D is possibly TRBD2 (6 bases). CDR1 and CDR2 from the germline V gene are SGHRS and YFSETQ. V lost 5 bases and J 3 bases, leaving 11 bases between the germline ends. The CDR3 contains 14 residues. CDR3 bases: TGCGCCAGCAGGTCCGGGGACTACACCGGGGAGCTGTTTTTT. Protein: CASRSGDYTGELFF. Full variable domain (remainder filled in from reference TRBV5-1 and TRBJ2-2): KAGVTQTPRYLIKTRGQQVTLSCSPISGHRSVSWYQQTPGQGLQFLFEYFSETQRNKGNFPGRFSGRQFSNSRSEMNVSTLELGDSALYLCASRSGDYTGELFFGEGSRLTVL.

The rearrangement joins TRBV2 to TRBJ2-1; unclear D gene. Germline assignment: CDR1 SNHLY and CDR2 FYNNEI. The germline V and J ends were trimmed by 2 bases and 7 bases, with 15 bases remaining between them. The CDR3 contains 15 residues. The DNA of the CDR3 is TGTGCCAGCAGTGAAACCTCGCCTACCCGAAATGAGCAGTTCTTC. Its protein is CASSETSPTRNEQFF.

The chain has TRBV5-1 and TRBJ2-2; D might be TRBD1 (5 bases). The germline gives CDR1 SGHRS, CDR2 YFSETQ. The CDR3 extends over 15 amino acids. Trimming removed 1 base from V and 2 bases from J, with 9 bases in between. The CDR3 sequence is CASSLTGINTGELFF. In nucleotides, the CDR3 is TGCGCCAGCAGCTTGACAGGCATAAACACCGGGGAGCTGTTTTTT. Drawing the rest from reference TRBV5-1 and TRBJ2-2, the complete variable domain is KAGVTQTPRYLIKTRGQQVTLSCSPISGHRSVSWYQQTPGQGLQFLFEYFSETQRNKGNFPGRFSGRQFSNSRSEMNVSTLELGDSALYLCASSLTGINTGELFFGEGSRLTVL.

V and J are TRBV7-9 and TRBJ2-1; tentatively, D is TRBD1 (6 bases). The CDR3 has 19 amino acids. The V end lost 0 bases, the J end lost 3 bases, and 21 bases lay between the germline ends. The germline V gene has CDR1 SEHNR and CDR2 FQNEAQ (reference sequence). The CDR3 region is CASSLALNNRELIYNEQFF. In DNA form, the CDR3 reads TGTGCCAGCAGCTTAGCTCTGAATAACAGGGAGCTTATCTACAATGAGCAGTTCTTC.

The sample holds one count of this clone. V gene TRBV2 combines with J gene TRBJ1-2; D is unresolved. The germline V and J ends were trimmed by 6 bases and 6 bases, with 11 bases remaining between them. Germline CDR1 SNHLY, CDR2 FYNNEI. The CDR3 extends over 12 amino acids. The CDR3 protein is CASSPNLDGYTF. The CDR3 DNA reads TGTGCCAGCAGCCCAAACCTAGATGGCTACACCTTC. The variable domain in full, completed from reference TRBV2 and TRBJ1-2, reads EPEVTQTPSHQVTQMGQEVILRCVPISNHLYFYWYRQILGQKVEFLVSFYNNEISEKSEIFDDQFSVERPDGSNFTLKIRSTKLEDSAMYFCASSPNLDGYTFGSGTRLTVV.

The CDR3 coding sequence is TGTGCCAGCAGCGTAGAAGCTGCATCCGGGGAGCTGTTTTTT. Amino acids: CASSVEAASGELFF. The rearrangement joins TRBV9 to TRBJ2-2, with D unresolved. The CDR3 has 14 residues. Trimming cost V 0 bases and J 6 bases, with 9 bases left between them. CDR1 is SGDLS and CDR2 is YYNGEE in the germline V gene.

The genes are TRBV4-3 and TRBJ1-2, with 10 bases lining up with TRBD1. Germline V lookup: CDR1 LGHNA, CDR2 YSLEER. The CDR3 is 17 amino acids. Trimming took 1 base from V and 3 from J; bases not matched to a gene: 8. Here the CDR3 DNA reads TGCGCCAGCAGCCAAGGAACCGACAGGGGGCGGGACTATGGCTACACCTTC. It codes for CASSQGTDRGRDYGYTF.

The chain joins TRBV19 to TRBJ2-1; 8 bases are a match to TRBD2. The CDR3 contains 14 residues. J was trimmed by 4 bases and V by 4 bases; bases with no gene match: 3. Germline V gene sequence: CDR1 LNHDA, CDR2 SQIVND (reference sequence). As DNA, the CDR3 is TGTGCCAGTAGTAGTAGCGGGGTGTACAATGAGCAGTTCTTC. Protein product: CASSSSGVYNEQFF.

This chain uses TRBV19 with TRBJ1-2; 10 nucleotides agree with TRBD1. The J segment lost 5 bases and the V segment lost 5 bases, leaving 5 bases of the junction unmatched. The CDR3 is 14 residues long. Germline-derived CDR1 and CDR2 are LNHDA and SQIVND (reference sequence). CDR3 bases: TGTGCCAGTAGTTCCCGGGACAGGGGATATGGCTACACCTTC. It specifies CASSSRDRGYGYTF.

The V gene is TRBV11-2, the J gene TRBJ2-3; 8 bases match TRBD2. This CDR3 contains 18 residues. V shed 3 bases and J 2 bases; nucleotides not matched to a gene: 13. The germline CDR1 and CDR2 sequences are SGHAT and FQNNGV. The CDR3 spells CASSFGGGLGRDTDTQYF. As DNA, the CDR3 is TGTGCCAGCAGCTTCGGCGGGGGGCTTGGCCGTGACACAGATACGCAGTATTTT.

The V and J genes are TRBV11-2 and TRBJ1-5; the D gene is possibly TRBD1 (6 bases). In germline, CDR1 is SGHAT, CDR2 FQNNGV. This CDR3 contains 16 residues. Trimming shortened V by 4 bases and J by 7 bases, and 20 bases separated the two germline ends. The CDR3 here is CASSSGQGSRRQPQHF. The DNA of the CDR3 is TGTGCCAGCAGCTCCGGGCAGGGGTCGCGGAGACAGCCCCAGCATTTT. Variable domain in full (rest from reference TRBV11-2 and TRBJ1-5): EAGVAQSPRYKIIEKRQSVAFWCNPISGHATLYWYQQILGQGPKLLIQFQNNGVVDDSQLPKDRFSAERLKGVDSTLKIQPAKLEDSAVYLCASSSGQGSRRQPQHFGDGTRLSIL.

The chain uses TRBV3-1 (or the pseudogene TRBV3-2) and TRBJ2-2; 7 bases fit TRBD2. V lost 1 base to trimming and J lost 5 bases; unmatched junction nucleotides: 10. The CDR3 consists of 17 residues. Germline CDR1 reads LGHDT; CDR2 reads YNNKEL (reference sequence). The CDR3, as DNA: TGTGCCAGCAGCCAAGTACGTGGGAGGGCCCATACCGGGGAGCTGTTTTTT. Translation: CASSQVRGRAHTGELFF.

J is TRBJ1-1 and V is TRBV6-5; a weak D match, TRBD1 (6 bases). The germline CDR1 and CDR2 sequences are MNHEY and SVGAGI. The CDR3 extends over 15 amino acids. The V end lost 10 bases, the J end lost 5 bases, and 23 bases lay between the germline ends. For the CDR3, the DNA is TGTGCCACCCAGATGAGGGGGGGGACAAAGACTGAAGCTTTCTTT. It codes for CATQMRGGTKTEAFF.

Only a few counts were recorded for this clone. The rearrangement uses TRBV19 and TRBJ2-2; 7 bases are shared with TRBD2. CDR1 LNHDA and CDR2 SQIVND come from the germline V gene (reference sequence). With V trimmed by 3 bases and J by 2 bases, 3 bases remained unmatched. The CDR3 loop spans 15 amino acids. Here the CDR3 DNA reads TGTGCCAGTAGTATCGGGACTACCAACACCGGGGAGCTGTTTTTT. Translation gives CASSIGTTNTGELFF.

The V gene is TRBV10-3, the J gene TRBJ1-4; D not resolved. Deletions cut 7 bases from V and 3 bases from J, with 9 bases between. The CDR3 spans 13 residues. In germline, CDR1 is ENHRY, CDR2 SYGVKD. The chain's CDR3 is CAIKAGSNEKLFF. In DNA form, the CDR3 reads TGTGCCATCAAGGCGGGCTCTAATGAAAAACTGTTTTTT.

The rearrangement joins TRBV5-5 to TRBJ2-3; perhaps TRBD2 as D (5 bases). This CDR3 is built from 13 residues. Germline values: CDR1 SGHKS, CDR2 YYEKEE (reference sequence). The germline V and J ends were trimmed by 3 bases and 3 bases, with 8 bases remaining between them. The CDR3 DNA reads as TGTGCCAGCAGCTCTTCGGGGACAGATACGCAGTATTTT. Translating gives CASSSSGTDTQYF. Filled out from reference TRBV5-5 and TRBJ2-3, the complete variable domain reads DAGVTQSPTHLIKTRGQQVTLRCSPISGHKSVSWYQQVLGQGPQFIFQYYEKEERGRGNFPDRFSARQFPNYSSELNVNALLLGDSALYLCASSSSGTDTQYFGPGTRLTVL.